This T cell receptor (beta chain) appears in the sequencing data of a study of blood T cell repertoires in COVID-19. Looking at the study overall: Sources were T cells, B-cell-depleted T cells, or PBMCs; the material itself was cDNA or gDNA.

This clone was picked up a small number of times. Allocation to cohorts depended on clinical history reported by the participants. Recovered participants had two consecutive negative NP/OP PCR tests, healthcare professional clearance, or symptom resolution. As originally analysed: Reference gene primers were amplified, and this amplification served to estimate nucleated cell counts. Clones were sequenced by immunoSEQ multiplex PCR, and TCRdb holds only the in-frame ones, with some missing. For V, J and clone size, that table is used; D and trimming come from the DNA. The data show roughly 200,000 clones, 85% seen once. The origin of this receptor is a man in his forties or fifties who had recovered from COVID-19. Sequencing input: PBMCs or T cells enriched from blood (not recorded which).

The CDR3 DNA reads TGCAGTGCGGGGACAGCCTACGAGCAGTACTTC. Translating gives CSAGTAYEQYF. The chain uses TRBV20-1 and TRBJ2-7; 7 bases agree with TRBD1. Germline V lookup: CDR1 DFQATT, CDR2 SNEGSKA (reference sequence). This CDR3 has 11 residues. The trim removed 6 bases at V and 2 bases at J, leaving 1 base unmatched.